The entry below describes one T cell receptor (beta chain). The sample comes from a study of blood T cell repertoires in COVID-19. V lost 6 bases and J lost 6, with 20 bases in between. Germline V gene lookup returns CDR1 MNHEY and CDR2 SVGAGI. The CDR3 consists of 15 residues. Sequencing used immunoSEQ multiplex PCR; TCRdb keeps in-frame clones, though not all of them. Of 200,000 to 300,000 clones listed, 86% were seen once; the top ten hold 2% to 2.5%. The chain recombines TRBV6-5 with TRBJ1-2; D gene unclear. The sequencing sample was made of PBMCs or T cells enriched from blood (not recorded which). This TCR came from a woman between 45 and 60 years old who had recovered from COVID-19. CDR3 nucleotide sequence: TGTGCCAGCAGCCCCTGGAGCCCGAGCGAGGATGGCTACACCTTC. Its protein is CASSPWSPSEDGYTF.